These T cell receptor beta chains were read from a single sample in a study of blood T cell repertoires in COVID-19. Sequencing used immunoSEQ multiplex PCR; TCRdb keeps in-frame clones, though not all of them. In the table there are under 250,000 clones, more than 75% of which are singletons. Specimen: peripheral blood. The receptors derive from a man at least 80 years old with acute or convalescent COVID-19. Each CDR3 is given with its conserved first and last residue.

v_call	j_call	cdr3_aa
TRBV9	TRBJ1-4	CASSVGPGHEKLFF
TRBV19	TRBJ1-5	CASSGTGWDQPQHF
TRBV14	TRBJ1-1	CASSLRTGKDTEAFF
TRBV19	TRBJ1-1	CASSISRGGAFF
TRBV3-1/TRBV3-2	TRBJ1-1	CASSPNLNTEAFF
TRBV5-1	TRBJ2-5	CASSLSKGQEETQYF
TRBV3-1/TRBV3-2	TRBJ1-5	CASSPQGNQPQHF
TRBV11-1	TRBJ2-7	CASSFSGQGIYEQYF
TRBV9	TRBJ2-1	CASSIIQGAGEQFF
TRBV19	TRBJ2-2	CASSAGTGIGDGELFF
TRBV18	TRBJ2-7	CASRGTTYEQYF
TRBV3-1/TRBV3-2	TRBJ1-1	CASSQDGMNTEAFF
TRBV7-2	TRBJ2-7	CASSLGDRLPNEQYF
TRBV7-8	TRBJ1-1	CASSPGRGKDTEAFF
TRBV6-5	TRBJ1-1	CASSATGNTEAFF
TRBV27	TRBJ2-7	CASSFSHGRSYEQYF
TRBV6-5	TRBJ1-1	CATITGIGTEAFF
TRBV19	TRBJ1-2	CASSPPLTGNGYTF
TRBV7-9	TRBJ2-1	CASSPAFLAGGPNEQFF
TRBV15	TRBJ1-3	CATSKQGYSGNTIYF
TRBV7-2	TRBJ2-1	CASSLGWGRYNEQFF
TRBV29-1	TRBJ2-6	CSVRAGANVLTF
TRBV15	TRBJ1-6	CATSPKQGSNSPLHF
TRBV14	TRBJ1-2	CASSLGQAATALF
TRBV9	TRBJ1-1	CASSEGGPGQGETEAFF
TRBV14	TRBJ1-3	CASSQAGMTLAGNTIYF
TRBV7-8	TRBJ2-7	CASSRNPGQSLGEQYF
TRBV28	TRBJ2-2	CASSWGWGQGAAKNTGELFF
TRBV5-4	TRBJ1-1	CASSERAGIEAFF
TRBV10-3	TRBJ1-5	CAISPIGGVGQPQHF
TRBV28	TRBJ1-1	CASSPERLEAFF
TRBV29-1	TRBJ2-7	CSVGSLSSYEQYF
TRBV3-1/TRBV3-2	TRBJ2-1	CASSQVGGGSGNEQFF
TRBV24-1	TRBJ1-2	CATSDRNYGYTF
TRBV6-5	TRBJ1-4	CASRQDRNPNEKLFF
TRBV5-8	TRBJ2-3	CASGIYRGTDTQYF
TRBV6-2/TRBV6-3	TRBJ2-7	CASSLLGGFYEQYF
TRBV3-1/TRBV3-2	TRBJ1-3	CASSPLLWNTIYF
TRBV9	TRBJ2-3	CASSVAGTGGDTQYF
TRBV28	TRBJ1-2	CASSFSSGYTF
TRBV2	TRBJ1-1	CASSRQGMNTEAFF
TRBV29-1	TRBJ1-2	CSVLTGGYTF
TRBV3-1/TRBV3-2	TRBJ1-2	CASSRPGQGNDGYTF
TRBV28	TRBJ1-1	CASSLPGLFNTEAFF
TRBV10-3	TRBJ1-6	CAITPGQGVSPLHF
TRBV6-6	TRBJ1-6	CASSQRWVGAGNSPLHF
TRBV2	TRBJ1-5	CASRDDQGTLEPQHF